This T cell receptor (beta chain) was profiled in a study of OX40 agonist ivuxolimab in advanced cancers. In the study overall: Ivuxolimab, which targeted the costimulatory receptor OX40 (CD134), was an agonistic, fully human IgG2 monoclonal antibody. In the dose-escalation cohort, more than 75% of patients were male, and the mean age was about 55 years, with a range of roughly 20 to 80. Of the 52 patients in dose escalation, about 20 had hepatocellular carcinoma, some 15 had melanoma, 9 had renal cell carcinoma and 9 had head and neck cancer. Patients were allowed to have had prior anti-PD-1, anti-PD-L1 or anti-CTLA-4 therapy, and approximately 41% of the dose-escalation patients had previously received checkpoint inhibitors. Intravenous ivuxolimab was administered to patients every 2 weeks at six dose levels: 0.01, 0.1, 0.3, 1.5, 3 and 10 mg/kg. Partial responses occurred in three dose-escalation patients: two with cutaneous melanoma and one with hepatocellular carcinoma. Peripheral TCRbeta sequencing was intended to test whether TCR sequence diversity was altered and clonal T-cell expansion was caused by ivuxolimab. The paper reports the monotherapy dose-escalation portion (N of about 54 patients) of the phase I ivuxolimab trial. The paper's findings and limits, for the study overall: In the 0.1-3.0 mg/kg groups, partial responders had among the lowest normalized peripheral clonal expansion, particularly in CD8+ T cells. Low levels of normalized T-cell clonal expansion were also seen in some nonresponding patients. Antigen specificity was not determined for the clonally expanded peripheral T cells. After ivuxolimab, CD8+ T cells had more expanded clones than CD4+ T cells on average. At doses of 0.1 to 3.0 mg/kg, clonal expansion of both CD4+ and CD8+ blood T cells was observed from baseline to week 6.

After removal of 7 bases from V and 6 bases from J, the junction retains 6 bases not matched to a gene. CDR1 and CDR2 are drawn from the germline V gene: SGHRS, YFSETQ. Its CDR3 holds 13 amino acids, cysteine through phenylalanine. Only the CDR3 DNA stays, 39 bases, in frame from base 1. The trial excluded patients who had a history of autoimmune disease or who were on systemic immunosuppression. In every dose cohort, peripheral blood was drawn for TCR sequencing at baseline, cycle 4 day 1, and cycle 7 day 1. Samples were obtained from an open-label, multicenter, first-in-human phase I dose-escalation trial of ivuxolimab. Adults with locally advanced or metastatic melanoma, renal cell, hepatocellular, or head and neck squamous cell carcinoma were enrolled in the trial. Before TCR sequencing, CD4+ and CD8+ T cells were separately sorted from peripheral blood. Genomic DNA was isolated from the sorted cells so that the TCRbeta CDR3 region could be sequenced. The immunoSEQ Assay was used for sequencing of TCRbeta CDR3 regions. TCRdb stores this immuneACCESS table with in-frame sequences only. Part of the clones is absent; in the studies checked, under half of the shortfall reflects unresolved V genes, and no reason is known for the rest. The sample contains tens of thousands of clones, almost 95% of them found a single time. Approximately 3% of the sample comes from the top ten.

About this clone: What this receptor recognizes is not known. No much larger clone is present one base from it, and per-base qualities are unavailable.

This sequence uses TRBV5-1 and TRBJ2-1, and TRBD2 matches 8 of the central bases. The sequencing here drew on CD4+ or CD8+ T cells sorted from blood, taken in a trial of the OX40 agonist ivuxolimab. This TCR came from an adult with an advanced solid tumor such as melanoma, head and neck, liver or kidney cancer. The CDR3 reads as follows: CASASGSSNEQFF. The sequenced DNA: TGCGCCAGCGCTAGCGGGTCTTCCAATGAGCAGTTCTTC.